Shown below are 3 T cell receptor beta chains from a single sample sequenced in a study of blood T cell repertoires in COVID-19. Assay used: immunoSEQ multiplex PCR; TCRdb lists only in-frame clones, some missing. The sample shows 29,000 or so clones, over 75% of them seen only once. Sequenced: peripheral blood. The receptors originated from a woman in her seventies with active or convalescent COVID-19.

The V gene is TRBV5-4, the J gene TRBJ1-5; 7 nucleotides align to TRBD1. Germline lookup yields CDR1 SGHNT and CDR2 YYREEE (reference sequence). J lost 4 bases, V lost 4 bases, and 5 bases had no gene match. CDR3 length: 14 residues. The CDR3 loop is CASSRTGSNQPQHF. DNA of the CDR3: TGTGCCAGCAGCCGGACAGGCTCTAATCAGCCCCAGCATTTT.

DNA for the CDR3: TGCGCCAGCAGCAGAGAGCTACAGGGTGACACTGAAGCTTTCTTT. It translates to CASSRELQGDTEAFF. The chain uses TRBV5-1 and TRBJ1-1, with D maybe TRBD1 (6 bases). Per the germline V gene, CDR1 is SGHRS and CDR2 is YFSETQ. Trimming pared 4 bases from V and 3 bases from J, leaving 16 bases between. The CDR3 totals 15 residues.

CDR3 region: CASSLEPSGDRGQFF. The CDR3 region has the DNA TGTGCCAGCAGCTTGGAACCTAGCGGGGACCGGGGGCAGTTCTTC. The J gene is TRBJ2-1, the V gene TRBV5-4, with 9 bases that match TRBD2. J was trimmed by 12 bases and V by 0 bases; bases with no gene match: 10. The germline V gene has CDR1 SGHNT and CDR2 YYREEE (reference sequence). The CDR3 extends over 15 amino acids.